Following are 29 T cell receptor beta chains from one sample sequenced in a study of blood T cell repertoires in COVID-19. Profiled with immunoSEQ multiplex PCR; TCRdb holds only in-frame clones, not every one. In the table there are roughly 160,000 clones, 74% of which are singletons. Sequenced material: peripheral blood. Source of these receptors: a woman older than 75 with acute or convalescent COVID-19.

The V gene is TRBV30, the J gene TRBJ1-6, with D possibly TRBD1 on 5 matching bases. CDR1 GTSNPN and CDR2 SVGIG come from the germline V gene (reference sequence). With 3 bases removed from V and 8 bases from J, the gap between germline ends came to 14 bases. This CDR3 spans 14 amino acids. CDR3 bases: TGTGCCTGGAGACAGGCCACAGAACATTCACCCCTCCACTTT. Protein sequence: CAWRQATEHSPLHF.

The chain carries TRBV7-9 and TRBJ1-5; the D gene is possibly TRBD1 (5 bases). The CDR3 length is 14 residues. V dropped 5 bases and J dropped 4 bases, with 12 bases sitting between them. CDR1 is SEHNR, CDR2 FQNEAQ, per germline (reference sequence). The chain's CDR3 is CASSPEGWNQPQHF. The CDR3 DNA sequence: TGTGCCAGCAGCCCGGAGGGGTGGAATCAGCCCCAGCATTTT. The entire variable domain, with the rest obtained from reference TRBV7-9 and TRBJ1-5, is as follows: DTGVSQNPRHKITKRGQNVTFRCDPISEHNRLYWYRQTLGQGPEFLTYFQNEAQLEKSRLLSDRFSAERPKGSFSTLEIQRTEQGDSAMYLCASSPEGWNQPQHFGDGTRLSIL.

This clone showed up just a few times. This chain connects TRBV19 to TRBJ2-7, with 7 bases identical to TRBD1. V was clipped by 1 base and J by 5 bases; unmatched bases: 2. In germline, CDR1 is LNHDA, CDR2 SQIVND (reference sequence). There are 13 residues in the CDR3. CDR3 in DNA: TGTGCCAGTAGTATAGGACAGGGAAACGAGCAGTACTTC. This codes for CASSIGQGNEQYF.

The chain employs TRBV6-6 and TRBJ2-1, with TRBD2 identical over 7 bases. The CDR3 extends over 14 amino acids. J lost 7 bases, V lost 7 bases, and 10 bases had no gene match. CDR1 MNHNY and CDR2 SVGAGI come from the germline V gene (reference sequence). The CDR3 loop reads CASTPGGRWNEQFF. CDR3 nucleotides: TGTGCCAGCACCCCTGGCGGGAGATGGAATGAGCAGTTCTTC.

The chain employs TRBV27 and TRBJ1-5; TRBD1 matches at 7 bases. CDR3 length: 14 residues. The trim removed 0 bases at V and 6 bases at J, leaving 2 bases unmatched. In germline, CDR1 is MNHEY, CDR2 SMNVEV (reference sequence). The CDR3 is CASSLSYRGQPQHF. CDR3 nucleotides: TGTGCCAGCAGTTTATCCTACAGGGGTCAGCCCCAGCATTTT.

This clone was recorded once. Other DNA sequences in the sample encode the same CDR3. The rearrangement links TRBV5-1 to TRBJ2-3, with TRBD2 identical over 15 bases. This CDR3 spans 17 amino acids. CDR1 SGHRS and CDR2 YFSETQ come from the germline V gene. The V and J ends lost 4 bases and 0 bases, in that order; junction bases with no gene match: 3. The CDR3 region is CASSLGLAGGSTDTQYF. The DNA of the CDR3 is TGCGCCAGCAGCCTAGGACTAGCGGGAGGGAGCACAGATACGCAGTATTTT.

The table lists this clone with a few counts. This chain connects TRBV27 to TRBJ1-2; 8 bases match TRBD1. Germline V gene data show CDR1 as MNHEY and CDR2 as SMNVEV (reference sequence). The CDR3 runs 14 residues. Trimming at V came to 4 bases and at J to 8 bases, leaving 9 bases not matched to a gene. The DNA of the CDR3 is TGTGCCAGCAGTTCCGGGACAGGCCTTTTAGGCTACACCTTC. Translated, it gives CASSSGTGLLGYTF.

The chain carries TRBV7-2 and TRBJ2-7, with 11 bases aligning to TRBD2. The CDR3 contains 18 residues. Germline V gives CDR1 SGHTA, CDR2 FQGNSA. V shed 4 bases and J 3 bases; nucleotides not matched to a gene: 14. CDR3 sequence reads: CASSWLLAGASDHYEQYF. DNA of the CDR3: TGTGCCAGCAGCTGGCTACTAGCGGGAGCTTCGGACCACTACGAGCAGTACTTC.

This chain connects TRBV27 to TRBJ2-2; 8 nucleotides agree with TRBD1. After removal of 6 bases from V and 0 bases from J, the junction contained 6 bases not matched to a gene. Germline lookup yields CDR1 MNHEY and CDR2 SMNVEV (reference sequence). The CDR3 spans 16 residues. The DNA for the CDR3 is TGTGCCAGCAGAAAGGGGACAGGTACGAACACCGGGGAGCTGTTTTTT. Its translation is CASRKGTGTNTGELFF.

This sequence joins TRBV27 and TRBJ2-1, with 13 bases that match TRBD2. After removal of 4 bases from V and 8 bases from J, the junction contained 11 bases not matched to a gene. Germline assignment: CDR1 MNHEY and CDR2 SMNVEV (reference sequence). The CDR3 contains 17 residues. CDR3 coding DNA: TGTGCCAGCAGTTCTTATACTAGCGGGAGGGCCCTGTATGAGCAGTTCTTC. The encoded protein is CASSSYTSGRALYEQFF.

The chain has TRBV18 and TRBJ1-1; 10 bases match TRBD1. The CDR3 has 14 residues. Germline V lookup: CDR1 KGHSH, CDR2 LQKENI. V lost 5 bases, J lost 3 bases, and 3 bases stayed unmatched. CDR3 in DNA: TGTGCCAGCTCAGGGACAGGGGATCACACTGAAGCTTTCTTT. This gives the protein CASSGTGDHTEAFF.

This clone is a singleton in its sample. The chain joins TRBV18 to TRBJ1-2; 9 bases map to TRBD1. The CDR3 is 14 residues long. V was pared by 3 bases and J by 4 bases, with 3 bases of the junction left unmatched. Germline-derived CDR1 and CDR2 are KGHSH and LQKENI. The CDR3 nucleotides read TGTGCCAGCTCACCGGGACAGGGACCCTATGGCTACACCTTC. This translates into CASSPGQGPYGYTF.

The chain joins TRBV12-3 or TRBV12-4 to TRBJ1-1; D call uncertain. The CDR3 spans 12 residues. The V end lost 5 bases, the J end lost 4 bases, and 8 bases lay between the germline ends. The CDR3 reads CASSVGGTEAFF. In DNA form, the CDR3 reads TGTGCCAGCAGTGTCGGCGGCACTGAAGCTTTCTTT.

V and J are TRBV2 and TRBJ2-1, with TRBD2 matching over 10 bases. With V trimmed by 6 bases and J by 9 bases, 5 bases remained unmatched. This CDR3 is 13 amino acids long. Germline loops: CDR1 SNHLY, CDR2 FYNNEI. CDR3 coding DNA: TGTGCCAGCAGAGAGCGGGAGGGCCTTGAGCAGTTCTTC. Protein: CASREREGLEQFF.

This clone was detected ten times or more. CDR3 sequence: CASSILGTAQETQYF. The CDR3 nucleotides are TGTGCCAGTAGTATCCTCGGGACTGCACAAGAGACCCAGTACTTC. The chain uses TRBV19 and TRBJ2-5; D possibly corresponds to TRBD2 (6 bases). V lost 3 bases to trimming and J lost 2 bases, with 13 bases between them. The CDR3 sequence is 15 residues long. Germline V CDR1 and CDR2: LNHDA, SQIVND (reference sequence).

This chain joins TRBV5-1 and TRBJ2-1, with 13 bases lining up with TRBD2. CDR1 is SGHRS and CDR2 is YFSETQ in the germline V gene. The CDR3 sequence is 16 residues long. Unmatched junction bases numbered 4, after V lost 0 bases and J lost 7 bases. This CDR3 reads CASSLGWTSGSNEQFF. Here the CDR3 DNA reads TGCGCCAGCAGCTTGGGCTGGACTAGCGGGAGTAATGAGCAGTTCTTC. Filled out from reference TRBV5-1 and TRBJ2-1, the complete variable domain reads KAGVTQTPRYLIKTRGQQVTLSCSPISGHRSVSWYQQTPGQGLQFLFEYFSETQRNKGNFPGRFSGRQFSNSRSEMNVSTLELGDSALYLCASSLGWTSGSNEQFFGPGTRLTVL.

The rearrangement joins TRBV2 to TRBJ2-1; D uncertain. Germline lookup yields CDR1 SNHLY and CDR2 FYNNEI. The V end was cut by 0 bases, the J end by 10 bases, with 10 bases between. This CDR3 has 13 residues. CDR3 DNA sequence: TGTGCCAGCAGTGAAGCAGGATTCGGGGAGCAGTTCTTC. This gives the protein CASSEAGFGEQFF.

V is TRBV5-1 and J is TRBJ1-2; 7 bases are a match to TRBD1. Germline trimming cut 5 bases from V and 2 bases from J; bases unmatched to any gene: 3. CDR1 is SGHRS, CDR2 YFSETQ, per germline. The CDR3 is 13 amino acids. CDR3 sequence (DNA): TGCGCCAGCAGAGGACAGGACAACTATGGCTACACCTTC. Translated: CASRGQDNYGYTF.

As DNA, the CDR3 is TGTGCCAGCCAGCTAGGGGCGGTCCAGTTCTTC. Its translation: CASQLGAVQFF. The rearrangement links TRBV25-1 to TRBJ2-1; possibly TRBD1 for D (5 bases). Germline V lookup: CDR1 MGHDK, CDR2 SYGVNS. This CDR3 spans 11 amino acids. The V end was cut by 8 bases, the J end by 13 bases, with 15 bases between.

This clone showed up just a few times. The V call is TRBV5-1, the J call TRBJ2-3; possibly TRBD1 for D (6 bases). The CDR3 has 17 amino acids. Per the germline V gene, CDR1 is SGHRS and CDR2 is YFSETQ. V lost 4 bases and J lost 2, with 20 bases in between. The CDR3 sequence is CASSPSLDRGLTDTQYF. CDR3 DNA: TGCGCCAGCAGCCCGTCCCTGGACAGAGGGCTCACAGATACGCAGTATTTT.

The V call is TRBV29-1, the J call TRBJ2-1; the match to TRBD2 covers 7 bases. The CDR3 consists of 14 residues. V lost 7 bases and J lost 4; bases outside the gene matches: 10. Germline CDR1 and CDR2: SQVTM and ANQGSEA. CDR3 in DNA: TGCAGCGCCACCGGGACTAACCCATACAATGAGCAGTTCTTC. This sequence encodes CSATGTNPYNEQFF.

The chain carries TRBV28 and TRBJ1-5; D unclear. The germline V gene has CDR1 MDHEN and CDR2 SYDVKM. Deletions cut 11 bases from V and 4 bases from J, with 21 bases between. The CDR3 has 15 amino acids. The CDR3, as DNA: TGTGCCGGGAGGCAAGGAGGGAGAACTAATCAGCCCCAGCATTTT. It codes for CAGRQGGRTNQPQHF.

The chain uses TRBV4-3 and TRBJ1-3; possibly TRBD1 for D (5 bases). Germline CDR1 is LGHNA and CDR2 is YSLEER. This CDR3 region has 17 residues. Trimming pared 0 bases from V and 2 bases from J, leaving 14 bases between. The CDR3 bases are TGCGCCAGCAGCCAAGATCATGCAGGGCTTCCTGGAAACACCATATATTTT. It translates to CASSQDHAGLPGNTIYF.

V and J are TRBV14 and TRBJ2-1; 8 bases agree with TRBD2. Germline CDR1 reads SGHDN; CDR2 reads FVKESK. The CDR3 covers 15 residues. Unmatched junction bases numbered 8, after V lost 5 bases and J lost 5 bases. The CDR3: CASSRAGGSNNEQFF. For the CDR3, the DNA is TGTGCCAGCAGCAGGGCGGGAGGCTCTAACAATGAGCAGTTCTTC.

The chain is built from TRBV28 and TRBJ2-7, with TRBD2 matching over 7 bases. The germline V gene has CDR1 MDHEN and CDR2 SYDVKM. CDR3 length: 17 amino acids. The trim removed 6 bases at V and 2 bases at J, leaving 16 bases unmatched. The DNA of the CDR3 is TGTGCCAGCAGGCAACCCAGCCGGGACTATTCAACCTACGAGCAGTACTTC. Amino acids: CASRQPSRDYSTYEQYF.

The rearrangement links TRBV19 to TRBJ2-1; D not certain. In germline, CDR1 is LNHDA, CDR2 SQIVND (reference sequence). Between the trimmed V and J ends, which lost 1 base and 3 bases, there was a span of 10 bases. This CDR3 comprises 15 residues. The CDR3 DNA reads as TGTGCCAGTAGTATAGCCGGCGGCTACTACAATGAGCAGTTCTTC. It translates to CASSIAGGYYNEQFF.

This chain uses TRBV3-1 (or the pseudogene TRBV3-2) with TRBJ1-5; 7 nucleotides align to TRBD1. This CDR3 spans 14 amino acids. The germline V gene encodes CDR1 LGHDT and CDR2 YNNKEL (reference sequence). Germline trimming cut 5 bases from V and 9 bases from J; bases unmatched to any gene: 10. CDR3 bases: TGTGCCAGCAGCGGGACTGGGACAGCCCGGCCCCAGCATTTT. Residues: CASSGTGTARPQHF.

This clone has only a few counts. The V and J genes are TRBV7-6 and TRBJ2-3; 7 bases agree with TRBD1. The CDR3 covers 17 residues. The V gene end was trimmed by 1 base and the J gene end by 1 base; junction bases not matched to a gene: 8. Germline V gives CDR1 SGHVS, CDR2 FNYEAQ. CDR3 sequence: CASSLGGQPSGTDTQYF. CDR3 nucleotide sequence: TGTGCCAGCAGCTTAGGGGGACAGCCCTCTGGCACAGATACGCAGTATTTT.

The chain employs TRBV11-2 and TRBJ1-1, with 8 bases identical to TRBD1. The ends lost 0 bases at V and 5 bases at J; junction bases unmatched: 5. Looked up from germline, CDR1 is SGHAT and CDR2 is FQNNGV. The CDR3 is 15 amino acids. Here the CDR3 DNA reads TGTGCCAGCAGCTTAGAAGACAGGGGAGGGACTGAAGCTTTCTTT. This translates into CASSLEDRGGTEAFF.